The rows below give T cell receptor beta chains drawn from one sample of a study of blood T cell repertoires in COVID-19. Clones were sequenced by immunoSEQ multiplex PCR, and TCRdb holds only the in-frame ones, with some missing. The repertoire has 430,000 or so clones, 70% to 90% of them found once; the top ten carry 1.2% to 1.5%. The sequencing sample was made of PBMCs or T cells enriched from blood (not recorded which). These receptors originate from a woman between 18 and 29 years old who had been exposed to COVID-19. CDR3s leave out the opening cysteine and the closing phenylalanine or tryptophan.

j_gene: TRBJ2-1
v_gene: TRBV24-1
CDR3aa: ATSDLGQGDEQF

j_gene: TRBJ2-7
v_gene: TRBV30
CDR3aa: AWMGSSVSSYEQY

j_gene: TRBJ1-4
v_gene: TRBV29-1
CDR3aa: SVLAATNEKLF

j_gene: TRBJ2-1
v_gene: TRBV7-2
CDR3aa: ASSLGPSGGMNEQF

j_gene: TRBJ1-1
v_gene: TRBV6-6
CDR3aa: ASSYGQENTEAF

j_gene: TRBJ1-6
v_gene: TRBV7-9
CDR3aa: ASSPRRMGQGSNSPLH

j_gene: TRBJ1-1
v_gene: TRBV6-2/TRBV6-3
CDR3aa: ASSYSIGGGQSATEAF

j_gene: TRBJ1-1
v_gene: TRBV25-1
CDR3aa: ASSFRENTEAF

j_gene: TRBJ2-3
v_gene: TRBV27
CDR3aa: ASSISGTSRGGDTQY

j_gene: TRBJ1-2
v_gene: TRBV30
CDR3aa: AWSPLTTLYGYT

j_gene: TRBJ2-1
v_gene: TRBV5-1
CDR3aa: ASSPRQAYNEQF

j_gene: TRBJ2-2
v_gene: TRBV25-1
CDR3aa: ASQGLSHDGELF

j_gene: TRBJ2-7
v_gene: TRBV5-8
CDR3aa: ASSSDGTNQREQY

j_gene: TRBJ2-3
v_gene: TRBV11-3
CDR3aa: ASSSRQTDTQY

j_gene: TRBJ1-6
v_gene: TRBV7-2
CDR3aa: ASSPSGGLSSYNSPLH

j_gene: TRBJ2-2
v_gene: TRBV6-6
CDR3aa: ASSSQMEPGELF

j_gene: TRBJ2-3
v_gene: TRBV7-3
CDR3aa: ASSSYTDTQY

j_gene: TRBJ2-7
v_gene: TRBV28
CDR3aa: ASSLLPSGSYEQY

j_gene: TRBJ2-3
v_gene: TRBV4-3
CDR3aa: ASSQTGGPDTQY

j_gene: TRBJ2-1
v_gene: TRBV4-2
CDR3aa: ASSRQTSGGAQGEQF

j_gene: TRBJ2-1
v_gene: TRBV19
CDR3aa: ASSTLNEQF

j_gene: TRBJ2-3
v_gene: TRBV10-2
CDR3aa: ASSGTGPSTDTQY

j_gene: TRBJ1-3
v_gene: TRBV5-1
CDR3aa: ASSPDSRSGNTIY

j_gene: TRBJ2-1
v_gene: TRBV6-5
CDR3aa: ASRLSGGSYNEQF

j_gene: TRBJ2-1
v_gene: TRBV19
CDR3aa: ASSTNRDYNEQF

j_gene: TRBJ2-3
v_gene: TRBV7-2
CDR3aa: ASSFREGVTDTQY

j_gene: TRBJ2-5
v_gene: TRBV28
CDR3aa: ASSWLESQETQY

j_gene: TRBJ1-1
v_gene: TRBV4-2
CDR3aa: ASSQVGTDNTEAF

j_gene: TRBJ1-1
v_gene: TRBV7-6
CDR3aa: ASSSGETEAF

j_gene: TRBJ1-1
v_gene: TRBV4-3
CDR3aa: ASSQGRQGSTEAF

j_gene: TRBJ2-5
v_gene: TRBV5-1
CDR3aa: ASSARGETQY

j_gene: TRBJ2-2
v_gene: TRBV6-5
CDR3aa: ASSRPSSGTGELF

j_gene: TRBJ1-4
v_gene: TRBV7-6
CDR3aa: ASSSPVGATNEKLF